The 15 T cell receptor beta chains below all came from one sample that was sequenced in a study of vaccination effects on CD4 cells after COVID-19. Assay used: immunoSEQ multiplex PCR; TCRdb lists only in-frame clones, some missing. The sample holds approximately 24,000 clones, approximately 80% seen once. Sequencing in the ViraFEST assay came after antigen-specific CD4+ T cells had been expanded with viral peptide pools, which were used to stimulate PBMC. Having been cultured for 9 to 11 days, the cells underwent CD4+ T cell isolation. All study participants received two doses of BNT162b2 or mRNA-1273 vaccine. The antigens for these receptors are not known. This material consisted of CD4+ T cells from PBMCs cultured with SARS-CoV-2 spike peptides, taken after COVID-19 vaccination. These TCRs come from a human donor who received a COVID-19 vaccine. Some clones in this sample may be carry-over from other donors' samples.

The J gene is TRBJ2-5, the V gene TRBV4-2; maybe TRBD1 (6 bases). Germline V gives CDR1 LGHNA, CDR2 YNFKEQ. The CDR3 loop spans 15 amino acids. Trimming left V 0 bases short and J 1 base short, with 9 bases between. The CDR3 region is CASSQEWGPQETQYF. CDR3 coding DNA: TGTGCCAGCAGCCAAGAATGGGGGCCCCAAGAGACCCAGTACTTC.

The chain carries TRBV3-1 (or the pseudogene TRBV3-2) and TRBJ2-7, with D perhaps assigned TRBD1 or TRBD2 (6 bases each). The CDR3 consists of 15 residues. Trimming removed 3 bases from V and 2 bases from J, with 14 bases in between. Germline V gives CDR1 LGHDT, CDR2 YNNKEL (reference sequence). DNA of the CDR3: TGTGCCAGCAGCCAGGGGGGCCGAGGTACCTACGAGCAGTACGTC. As protein: CASSQGGRGTYEQYV.

V gene TRBV6-6 combines with J gene TRBJ1-5; D remains ambiguous. V shed 2 bases and J shed 2 bases, with 10 bases lying between them. The CDR3 is made up of 15 amino acids. Per germline, CDR1 MNHNY and CDR2 SVGAGI (reference sequence). This chain's CDR3 is CASSYRTGGNQPQHF. CDR3 nucleotides: TGTGCCAGCAGTTACCGGACCGGGGGCAATCAGCCCCAGCATTTT.

This rearrangement joins TRBV7-2 to TRBJ2-5; D is perhaps TRBD2 (7 bases). V dropped 5 bases and J dropped 5 bases, with 18 bases sitting between them. Looked up from germline, CDR1 is SGHTA and CDR2 is FQGNSA. This CDR3 is built from 15 residues. The CDR3 nucleotides are TGTGCCAGCAGCCGGAGAGGGGGGGCCTGGGAGACCCAGTACTTC. Translating it yields CASSRRGGAWETQYF.

V and J are TRBV9 and TRBJ2-2, with D hard to call. Trimming removed 4 bases at V and 0 bases at J, with 7 bases between. Germline CDR1 and CDR2: SGDLS and YYNGEE. The CDR3 consists of 14 residues. The CDR3: CASSPQPNTGELFF. CDR3 sequence (DNA): TGTGCCAGCAGCCCCCAGCCGAACACCGGGGAGCTGTTTTTT.

This clone was detected once. The gene calls are TRBV6-5 and TRBJ2-2; D gene unclear. There are 14 residues in the CDR3. CDR1 is MNHEY and CDR2 is SVGAGI in the germline V gene. V lost 5 bases, J lost 5 bases, and 12 bases lay in between. CDR3 DNA: TGTGCCAGCAGTCGCGGTAGTGCGACCGGGGAGCTGTTTTTT. This encodes CASSRGSATGELFF.

The genes are TRBV7-8 and TRBJ2-7; perhaps TRBD2 as D (6 bases). This CDR3 has 14 amino acids. Per germline, CDR1 SGHVS and CDR2 FQNEAQ. Trimming took off 5 bases at V and 2 bases at J, with 13 bases between the two ends. CDR3 coding DNA: TGTGCCAGCAGCCGGGGCGGGGATACCTACGAGCAGTACGTC. Its protein product is CASSRGGDTYEQYV.

The chain combines TRBV7-2 with TRBJ2-2; 8 nucleotides match TRBD2. Germline V gene data show CDR1 as SGHTA and CDR2 as FQGNSA. The CDR3 is 14 amino acids. The J segment lost 7 bases and the V segment lost 1 base, leaving 2 bases of the junction unmatched. The CDR3 is CASSLGGGIGELFF. As DNA, the CDR3 is TGTGCCAGCAGCTTAGGCGGGGGGATCGGGGAGCTGTTTTTT.

J is TRBJ1-2 and V is TRBV6-5; possible D gene TRBD1, 6 bases. CDR3 length equals 13 residues. Germline CDR1 reads MNHEY; CDR2 reads SVGAGI. Trimming shortened V by 4 bases and J by 4 bases, and 10 bases separated the two germline ends. The chain's CDR3 is CASSWGPTYGYTF. The CDR3 nucleotides read TGTGCCAGCAGTTGGGGGCCAACCTATGGCTACACCTTC.

The V call is TRBV28, the J call TRBJ2-7; 9 bases align to TRBD2. Germline V CDR1 and CDR2: MDHEN, SYDVKM. The CDR3 is made up of 13 amino acids. J was trimmed by 2 bases and V by 6 bases; bases with no gene match: 2. In nucleotides, the CDR3 is TGTGCCAGCAGGGGCGGGGGGGCCTACGAGCAGTACGTC. It codes for CASRGGGAYEQYV.

V usage is TRBV5-1 and J usage is TRBJ2-2; D is tentatively TRBD1 or TRBD2 (5 bases each). The V end was cut by 3 bases, the J end by 0 bases, with 9 bases between. From germline, CDR1 is SGHRS and CDR2 YFSETQ. This CDR3 has 15 amino acids. The CDR3 loop reads CASSWGWANTGELFF. As DNA, the CDR3 is TGCGCCAGCAGCTGGGGGTGGGCGAACACCGGGGAGCTGTTTTTT.

This clone was detected only a few times. The genes are TRBV2 and TRBJ2-2, with TRBD1 matching over 7 bases. Trimming removed 8 bases from V and 2 bases from J; junction bases left unmatched: 5. Germline CDR1 SNHLY, CDR2 FYNNEI. The CDR3 loop spans 14 amino acids. The CDR3 loop reads CASVRDSNTGELFF. CDR3 coding DNA: TGTGCCAGCGTCCGGGACAGCAACACCGGGGAGCTGTTTTTT.

This sequence joins TRBV15 and TRBJ2-3, with 8 bases that match TRBD1. The J segment lost 4 bases and the V segment lost 0 bases, leaving 3 bases of the junction unmatched. This CDR3 region has 15 residues. Germline loops: CDR1 LNHNV, CDR2 YYDKDF (reference sequence). CDR3 bases: TGTGCCACCAGCAGAGATCCAGGGGGCCCAGATACGCAGTATTTT. Its translation is CATSRDPGGPDTQYF.

The genes are TRBV29-1 and TRBJ2-1; D is undetermined. From germline, CDR1 is SQVTM and CDR2 ANQGSEA. The CDR3 consists of 14 residues. V was cut by 7 bases and J by 4 bases, with 17 bases left in between. In DNA, the CDR3 is TGCAGCGCCCGGACGGAGCCTCTATACAATGAGCAGTTCTTC. It specifies CSARTEPLYNEQFF.

This sequence joins TRBV10-3 and TRBJ2-5, with no clear D. The CDR3 runs 13 residues. Germline CDR1 and CDR2: ENHRY and SYGVKD. Trimming cost V 3 bases and J 1 base, with 6 bases left between them. The CDR3: CAISEGFQETQYF. The DNA for the CDR3 is TGTGCCATCAGTGAAGGTTTCCAAGAGACCCAGTACTTC.